This passage covers 14 T cell receptor beta chains from one sample sequenced in a study of CD4 T cells in relation to SARS-CoV-2 and coronaviruses (dated by TCRdb to the early 2020s). Their target antigens are unknown. The library was obtained by the immunoSEQ multiplex PCR assay. TCRdb provides this immuneACCESS table in a form limited to in-frame rearrangements. Some clones are lacking; in checked studies, under half of them reflect an unresolved V gene, and why the rest are absent is not known. The sample contains some 43,000 clones, approximately 80% of them found a single time. About 1.5% of the sample is taken by the ten largest. The sample taken for sequencing was naive CD4+ T cells from PBMCs, cultured in vitro. The label giving this sample's cell subset or site can be read as: naive CD4+ T cells isolated by negative enrichment. The receptor set was obtained from an adult with COVID-19.

The V call is TRBV3-1 (or the pseudogene TRBV3-2), the J call TRBJ1-3, with unresolved D. The V end lost 1 base, the J end lost 7 bases, and 11 bases lay between the germline ends. The CDR3 totals 14 residues. Germline V gene lookup returns CDR1 LGHDT and CDR2 YNNKEL (reference sequence). CDR3 in amino acids: CASSQVGSRNTIYF. The CDR3 coding sequence is TGTGCCAGCAGCCAAGTGGGTTCGAGGAACACCATATATTTT.

For the CDR3, the DNA is TGTGCCAGCAGCGATGACAACTACGAGCAGTACTTC. It specifies CASSDDNYEQYF. The V and J genes are TRBV2 and TRBJ2-7; D not resolved. V lost 6 bases, J lost 3 bases, and 9 bases lay in between. CDR1 and CDR2 from the germline V gene are SNHLY and FYNNEI. The CDR3 length is 12 residues.

V gene TRBV29-1 combines with J gene TRBJ1-2; 9 bases align to TRBD1. The germline V gene has CDR1 SQVTM and CDR2 ANQGSEA. The CDR3 is 12 amino acids. Trimming cost V 6 bases and J 8 bases; bases outside gene matches: 7. The chain's CDR3 is CSVAWTGEGYTF. The CDR3 region has the DNA TGCAGCGTGGCCTGGACAGGGGAGGGCTACACCTTC.

This chain links TRBV6-5 with TRBJ2-5; 12 positions agree with TRBD2. The ends lost 5 bases at V and 5 bases at J; junction bases unmatched: 6. CDR3 size: 15 residues. Germline V gene sequence: CDR1 MNHEY, CDR2 SVGAGI. CDR3 protein: CASSTPTSGSETQYF. CDR3 bases: TGTGCCAGCAGTACCCCGACTAGCGGGAGTGAGACCCAGTACTTC.

This clone was detected once. This chain uses TRBV11-2 with TRBJ2-7; the match to TRBD1 covers 7 bases. The V and J ends lost 2 bases and 0 bases, in that order; junction bases with no gene match: 16. The germline V gene has CDR1 SGHAT and CDR2 FQNNGV. The length of the CDR3 is 19 residues. The CDR3 here is CASSLHRGPGSPSSYEQYF. Written as DNA, the CDR3 is TGTGCCAGCAGCTTACATAGGGGGCCAGGGAGTCCAAGCTCCTACGAGCAGTACTTC.

The chain couples TRBV5-4 to TRBJ2-2; D is undetermined. Germline loops: CDR1 SGHNT, CDR2 YYREEE (reference sequence). There are 15 residues in the CDR3. Between the trimmed V and J ends, which lost 4 bases and 4 bases, there was a span of 14 bases. The CDR3 coding sequence is TGTGCCAGCAGCCCCGGCCCTCCCTCCACCGGGGAGCTGTTTTTT. The encoded protein is CASSPGPPSTGELFF.

V usage is TRBV9 and J usage is TRBJ2-3; no definite D call. There are 13 residues in the CDR3. Germline assignment: CDR1 SGDLS and CDR2 YYNGEE. Trimming left V 2 bases short and J 0 bases short, with 4 bases between. CDR3 sequence: CASSVGSTDTQYF. Written as DNA, the CDR3 is TGTGCCAGCAGCGTCGGTAGCACAGATACGCAGTATTTT.

The sample holds a few counts of this clone. The gene calls are TRBV3-1 (or the pseudogene TRBV3-2) and TRBJ2-7, with D unresolved. This CDR3 has 12 amino acids. With 1 base removed from V and 6 bases from J, the gap between germline ends came to 7 bases. CDR1 and CDR2 from the germline V gene are LGHDT and YNNKEL (reference sequence). The CDR3 sequence is CASSQGMGEQYF. The CDR3, as DNA: TGTGCCAGCAGCCAAGGGATGGGCGAGCAGTACTTC.

V gene TRBV27 combines with J gene TRBJ2-3, with 11 bases that match TRBD2. J gave up 6 bases and V 6 bases, and 14 bases lay outside the gene matches. Germline values: CDR1 MNHEY, CDR2 SMNVEV (reference sequence). This CDR3 region has 17 residues. This CDR3 is CASSPTSGRPRGDTQYF. As DNA, the CDR3 is TGTGCCAGCAGCCCAACTAGCGGGAGACCCCGAGGGGATACGCAGTATTTT.

CDR3 region: CASSLFAVAGTYEQYF. The DNA of the CDR3 is TGTGCCAGCAGCTTGTTCGCGGTAGCGGGTACCTACGAGCAGTACTTC. The chain uses TRBV5-5 and TRBJ2-7, with 7 positions matching TRBD2. Germline V gives CDR1 SGHKS, CDR2 YYEKEE (reference sequence). The V and J ends lost 1 base and 2 bases, in that order; junction bases with no gene match: 9. This CDR3 contains 16 residues. The full variable domain, with the rest looked up from reference TRBV5-5 and TRBJ2-7, is DAGVTQSPTHLIKTRGQQVTLRCSPISGHKSVSWYQQVLGQGPQFIFQYYEKEERGRGNFPDRFSARQFPNYSSELNVNALLLGDSALYLCASSLFAVAGTYEQYFGPGTRLTVT.

The chain uses TRBV19 and TRBJ2-7, with unresolved D. V gave up 3 bases and J gave up 1 base, with 7 bases separating them. The CDR3 runs 13 residues. Germline CDR1 is LNHDA and CDR2 is SQIVND (reference sequence). The CDR3 sequence: CASSMSSSYEQYF. CDR3 sequence (DNA): TGTGCCAGTAGTATGAGCAGTTCCTACGAGCAGTACTTC.

Worth noting for this clone: The junction does not match germline at one end; this may be a read error. The V gene is TRBV28, the J gene TRBJ1-4; D might be TRBD1 (6 bases). Per germline, CDR1 MDHEN and CDR2 SYDVKM. CDR3 length equals 13 residues. The CDR3 region is CASSSSEGGPRVF. In DNA form, the CDR3 reads TGTGCCAGCAGTTCCTCAGAAGGGGGACCGCGGGTTTTT.

The chain employs TRBV3-1 (or the pseudogene TRBV3-2) and TRBJ2-5, with no clear D. This CDR3 spans 15 amino acids. V was trimmed by 5 bases and J by 4 bases, leaving 17 bases between them. Germline CDR1 is LGHDT and CDR2 is YNNKEL (reference sequence). The CDR3 bases are TGTGCCAGCAGCTATTCAAGGGCAAGATCAGAGACCCAGTACTTC. Translated, it gives CASSYSRARSETQYF.

The chain is built from TRBV28 and TRBJ2-3; TRBD2 matches at 13 bases. The CDR3 is 17 residues long. Germline-derived CDR1 and CDR2 are MDHEN and SYDVKM. V shed 6 bases and J 3 bases; nucleotides not matched to a gene: 9. Here the CDR3 DNA reads TGTGCCAGCAGCAGCCGGACTAGCGGGAGAGTTACAGATACGCAGTATTTT. It specifies CASSSRTSGRVTDTQYF.